This entry features one T cell receptor beta chain sequence. Participants living with HIV all received treatment in the United States. Before they underwent DNA extraction, samples held about 1-11 million cryopreserved PBMC. Running of the v3.0 immunoSEQ assay took place at survey level. TCRdb keeps only in-frame clones here, not all; method: immunoSEQ multiplex PCR. The sample lists 20,000 to 25,000 clones, roughly 88% occurring once. These data come from a study of long-term antiretroviral therapy in people with HIV. Study-wide context: Some samples came about a decade before the 2015 immediate-ART recommendation, and these were the earliest.

The V segment lost 1 base and the J segment 4 bases; nucleotides outside the gene matches: 5. The CDR3 is made up of 15 amino acids. Per germline, CDR1 SGDLS and CDR2 YYNGEE. The receptor was derived from a man aged 60-69 years with HIV. The sample in question was unsorted PBMCs, obtained 0.6 years after starting antiretroviral therapy. The genes are TRBV9 and TRBJ2-5, with TRBD2 matching 9 bases. CDR3 amino acids: CASSVRGTSRETQYF. CDR3 sequence (DNA): TGTGCCAGCAGCGTACGCGGGACTAGCCGAGAGACCCAGTACTTC. The full variable domain, its missing parts supplied by reference TRBV9 and TRBJ2-5, is DSGVTQTPKHLITATGQRVTLRCSPRSGDLSVYWYQQSLDQGLQFLIQYYNGEERAKGNILERFSAQQFPDLHSELNLSSLELGDSALYFCASSVRGTSRETQYFGPGTRLLVL.